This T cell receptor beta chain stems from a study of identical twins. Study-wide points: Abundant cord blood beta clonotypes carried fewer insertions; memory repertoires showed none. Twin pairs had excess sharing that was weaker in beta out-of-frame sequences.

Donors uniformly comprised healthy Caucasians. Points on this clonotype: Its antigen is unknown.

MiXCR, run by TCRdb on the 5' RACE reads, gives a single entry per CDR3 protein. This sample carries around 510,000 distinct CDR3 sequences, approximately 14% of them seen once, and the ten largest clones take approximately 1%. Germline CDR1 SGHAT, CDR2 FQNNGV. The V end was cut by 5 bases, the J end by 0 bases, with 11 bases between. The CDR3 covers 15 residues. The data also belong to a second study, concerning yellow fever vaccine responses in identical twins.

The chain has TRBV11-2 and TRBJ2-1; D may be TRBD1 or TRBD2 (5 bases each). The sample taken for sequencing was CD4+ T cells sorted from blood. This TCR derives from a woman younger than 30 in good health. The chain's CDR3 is CASSHGTSSYNEQFF. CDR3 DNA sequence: TGTGCCAGCAGCCACGGGACGAGCTCCTACAATGAGCAGTTCTTC.